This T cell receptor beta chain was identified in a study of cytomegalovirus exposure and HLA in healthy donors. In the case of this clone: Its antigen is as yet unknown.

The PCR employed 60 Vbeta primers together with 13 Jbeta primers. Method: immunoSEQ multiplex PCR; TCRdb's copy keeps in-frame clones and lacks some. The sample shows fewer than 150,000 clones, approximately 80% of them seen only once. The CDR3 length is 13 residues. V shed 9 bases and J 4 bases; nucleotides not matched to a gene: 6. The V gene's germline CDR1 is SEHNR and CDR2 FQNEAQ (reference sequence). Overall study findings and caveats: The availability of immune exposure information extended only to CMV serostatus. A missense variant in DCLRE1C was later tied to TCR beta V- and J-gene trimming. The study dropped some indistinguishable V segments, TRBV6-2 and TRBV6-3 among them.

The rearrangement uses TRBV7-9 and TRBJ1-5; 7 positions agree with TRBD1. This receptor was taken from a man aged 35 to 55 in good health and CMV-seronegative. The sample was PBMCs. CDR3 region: CASSVTGNQPQHF. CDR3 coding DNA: TGTGCCAGTTCGGTGACAGGGAATCAGCCCCAGCATTTT. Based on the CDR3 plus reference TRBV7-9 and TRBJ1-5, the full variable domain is DTGVSQNPRHKITKRGQNVTFRCDPISEHNRLYWYRQTLGQGPEFLTYFQNEAQLEKSRLLSDRFSAERPKGSFSTLEIQRTEQGDSAMYLCASSVTGNQPQHFGDGTRLSIL.